Presented here are 24 T cell receptor beta chains from one specimen sequenced in a study of regulatory T cells in long-lasting Graves disease. Arm-PCR of CDR3 regions and iRepertoire HTBI primers were used to build TCR beta libraries. TCRdb analysed the multiplex PCR reads with MiXCR anew, one entry per CDR3 protein. The sample lists about half a million distinct CDR3 sequences; more than 10% were seen once. Time point denoted: newly diagnosed GD, antithyroid drugs for less than 3 months. RNA isolated from PBMCs was used to make the TCR library. These same records also appear under a second study, on T cells in Graves' hyperthyroidism and ophthalmopathy.

Here the sequenced sample was peripheral blood mononuclear cells (PBMCs), taken at new diagnosis, from a patient treated with antithyroid drugs. The source is a woman in her twenties or thirties with Graves disease.

There are many counts of this clonotype. The chain carries TRBV2 and TRBJ1-3; D possibly corresponds to TRBD1 (5 bases). In germline, CDR1 is SNHLY, CDR2 FYNNEI. The CDR3 extends over 17 amino acids. V was cut by 2 bases and J by 0 bases, with 14 bases left in between. DNA of the CDR3: TGTGCCAGCAGTGAATGGGGCTATCCAACCTCTGGAAACACCATATATTTT. Protein sequence: CASSEWGYPTSGNTIYF.

This clonotype was counted ten times or more. The rearrangement links TRBV30 to TRBJ1-4; D gene uncertain. Germline CDR1 GTSNPN, CDR2 SVGIG (reference sequence). V lost 3 bases to trimming and J lost 3 bases, with 14 bases between them. This CDR3 is built from 15 residues. Here the CDR3 reads CAWRTGRAANEKLFF. The CDR3 DNA follows: TGTGCCTGGAGGACCGGGCGTGCGGCTAATGAAAAACTGTTTTTT. Based on the CDR3 plus reference TRBV30 and TRBJ1-4, the full variable domain is SQTIHQWPATLVQPVGSPLSLECTVEGTSNPNLYWYRQAAGRGLQLLFYSVGIGQISSEVPQNLSASRPQDRQFILSSKKLLLSDSGFYLCAWRTGRAANEKLFFGSGTQLSVL.

This clonotype was seen at least ten times. The chain uses TRBV29-1 and TRBJ2-7; 7 bases align to TRBD1. The CDR3 runs 12 residues. The V gene end was trimmed by 7 bases and the J gene end by 7 bases; junction bases not matched to a gene: 10. The V gene's germline CDR1 is SQVTM and CDR2 ANQGSEA. The CDR3 loop reads CSATETGWEQYF. For the CDR3, the DNA is TGCAGCGCCACGGAGACAGGGTGGGAGCAGTACTTC.

In its sample, this clonotype was seen many times. The V and J genes are TRBV19 and TRBJ1-1; 10 nucleotides agree with TRBD1. The CDR3 is 15 residues long. V gave up 10 bases and J gave up 1 base; unmatched junction bases: 9. The germline V gene has CDR1 LNHDA and CDR2 SQIVND (reference sequence). The CDR3 coding sequence is TGTGCCACTAGGGCTTGGACAGGGGGGAACACTGAAGCTTTCTTT. The encoded protein is CATRAWTGGNTEAFF.

This clonotype was recorded many times. The chain carries TRBV27 and TRBJ1-4, with TRBD1 matching 8 bases. Germline CDR1 is MNHEY and CDR2 is SMNVEV (reference sequence). This CDR3 region has 13 residues. V lost 5 bases and J lost 7; bases outside the gene matches: 3. The CDR3 coding sequence is TGTGCCAGCAGTCGGACAGGGATTGAAAAACTGTTTTTT. This gives the protein CASSRTGIEKLFF.

This clonotype was seen at least ten times. The CDR3 protein is CASSSGPSSYNSPLHF. The CDR3 DNA follows: TGTGCCAGCAGCTCCGGACCAAGCTCCTATAATTCACCCCTCCACTTT. This rearrangement joins TRBV13 to TRBJ1-6; unclear D gene. The CDR3 is 16 residues long. Germline V gene data show CDR1 as PRHDT and CDR2 as FYEKMQ (reference sequence). Between the trimmed V and J ends, which lost 4 bases and 0 bases, there was a span of 10 bases.

This clonotype has a handful of counts. The chain couples TRBV10-2 to TRBJ2-1, with 7 positions matching TRBD1. Trimming cost V 7 bases and J 9 bases; bases outside gene matches: 9. The CDR3 runs to 13 residues. Germline CDR1 and CDR2: WSHSY and SAAADI. CDR3 loop: CASTTGQSGEQFF. In DNA form, the CDR3 reads TGCGCCAGCACCACGGGACAGTCCGGTGAGCAGTTCTTC.

In this sample, this clonotype turned up a few times. As DNA, the CDR3 is TGTGCCAGCAGTGGTTTTTTCGGGCAGTACTTC. Its protein is CASSGFFGQYF. This sequence joins TRBV25-1 and TRBJ2-7; D uncertain. Between the trimmed V and J ends, which lost 4 bases and 9 bases, there was a span of 10 bases. Germline V gives CDR1 MGHDK, CDR2 SYGVNS. This CDR3 has 11 residues.

This clonotype was counted ten times or more. As DNA, the CDR3 is TGTGCCAGCAGCTTAGCGCGAGGGGACACTGAAGCTTTCTTT. Translation gives CASSLARGDTEAFF. The chain employs TRBV7-9 and TRBJ1-1; D is perhaps TRBD1 (5 bases). The V and J ends lost 0 bases and 3 bases respectively, with 8 bases between them. CDR1 is SEHNR and CDR2 is FQNEAQ in the germline V gene (reference sequence). CDR3 length: 14 amino acids.

This clonotype was observed a few times. The chain links TRBV27 to TRBJ2-1; D ambiguous. The CDR3 loop spans 13 amino acids. Looked up from germline, CDR1 is MNHEY and CDR2 is SMNVEV (reference sequence). V was trimmed by 3 bases and J by 10 bases, leaving 13 bases between them. DNA of the CDR3: TGTGCCAGCAGTTTCCTGGTAACACGCGAGCAGTTCTTC. This encodes CASSFLVTREQFF.

This clonotype was counted ten times or more. This chain connects TRBV11-3 to TRBJ1-1; 7 bases map to TRBD1. With V trimmed by 0 bases and J by 1 base, 2 bases remained unmatched. CDR1 SGHNT and CDR2 YENEEA come from the germline V gene. The CDR3 loop spans 15 amino acids. Written as DNA, the CDR3 is TGTGCCAGCAGCTTAGATGGGACAGCGAACACTGAAGCTTTCTTT. This encodes CASSLDGTANTEAFF.

This clonotype was seen ten or more times. This chain connects TRBV27 to TRBJ1-4; 7 positions match TRBD1. J gave up 6 bases and V 5 bases, and 9 bases lay outside the gene matches. This CDR3 has 15 residues. Germline CDR1 MNHEY, CDR2 SMNVEV (reference sequence). The CDR3 here is CASSPDRVGHEKLFF. Here the CDR3 DNA reads TGTGCCAGCAGTCCCGACAGGGTTGGCCATGAAAAACTGTTTTTT.

This clonotype turned up a few times. V is TRBV4-3 and J is TRBJ2-2, with 8 bases identical to TRBD2. Germline assignment: CDR1 LGHNA and CDR2 YSLEER. The CDR3 is 17 amino acids. With 0 bases clipped from V and 5 bases from J, the junction kept 8 bases outside the gene matches. The CDR3 loop is CASSQEPGGPSTGELFF. For the CDR3, the DNA is TGCGCCAGCAGCCAAGAACCGGGAGGGCCGTCGACCGGGGAGCTGTTTTTT.

The gene calls are TRBV6-4 and TRBJ2-5, with a possible D match to TRBD1 (5 bases). Looked up from germline, CDR1 is MRHNA and CDR2 is SNTAGT. The CDR3 is 14 amino acids. Trimming stripped 8 bases from V and 3 bases from J, with 16 bases between. The CDR3 loop reads CASGETVREETQYF. For the CDR3, the DNA is TGTGCCAGCGGCGAGACAGTCAGAGAAGAGACCCAGTACTTC.

This clonotype was counted ten times or more. The DNA for the CDR3 is TGCGCCAGCAGTGAGTCAAGGGGGAACCCCCCCAATGAGCAGTTCTTC. Translated, it gives CASSESRGNPPNEQFF. J is TRBJ2-1 and V is TRBV10-1, with D perhaps matching TRBD1 (6 bases). The V and J ends lost 0 bases and 6 bases respectively, with 15 bases between them. CDR1 is WNHNN and CDR2 is SYGVQD in the germline V gene (reference sequence). The CDR3 length is 16 residues.

This clonotype was counted ten times or more. This chain links TRBV29-1 with TRBJ2-3, with 9 bases aligning to TRBD2. Germline V lookup: CDR1 SQVTM, CDR2 ANQGSEA. The CDR3 contains 15 residues. V gave up 2 bases and J gave up 3 bases; unmatched junction bases: 6. In DNA, the CDR3 is TGCAGCGTTGAACCAGCGGGAGGTCGTACAGATACGCAGTATTTT. Its protein is CSVEPAGGRTDTQYF.

This chain uses TRBV2 with TRBJ2-3; 15 bases agree with TRBD2. The J call may not be correct, given that the DNA end is closer to TRBJ2-1. The CDR3 extends over 14 amino acids. Germline V gene lookup returns CDR1 SNHLY and CDR2 FYNNEI. The CDR3 sequence: CASSGTSGRREQFF. The CDR3, as DNA: TGTGCCAGCAGCGGGACTAGCGGGAGGAGGGAGCAGTTCTTC.

In this sample, this clonotype turned up many times. The CDR3 DNA reads TGTGCCAGCAGTTTCGGGGGGGGGTTAGGTACGGGGGGCCAGGACACTGAAGCTTTCTTT. Residues: CASSFGGGLGTGGQDTEAFF. The chain employs TRBV28 and TRBJ1-1, with D perhaps matching TRBD1 (6 bases). The CDR3 has 20 amino acids. Trimming removed 3 bases at V and 3 bases at J, with 29 bases between. Germline CDR1 is MDHEN and CDR2 is SYDVKM.

This clonotype was recorded at least ten times. The rearrangement uses TRBV28 and TRBJ1-5; D gene uncertain. The CDR3 loop spans 13 amino acids. The V gene's germline CDR1 is MDHEN and CDR2 SYDVKM. V was cut by 7 bases and J by 5 bases, with 12 bases left in between. In DNA form, the CDR3 reads TGTGCCAGCACCGACACCTCCTATCAGCCCCAGCATTTT. Protein: CASTDTSYQPQHF.

The table lists this clonotype with a few counts. This chain joins TRBV10-3 and TRBJ2-3, with 7 bases lining up with TRBD2. Germline CDR1 is ENHRY and CDR2 is SYGVKD. The ends lost 3 bases at V and 2 bases at J; junction bases unmatched: 14. The CDR3 extends over 18 amino acids. The CDR3 region is CAISDPSSIGTTTDTQYF. In DNA, the CDR3 is TGTGCCATCAGTGATCCGAGTTCCATTGGGACTACCACAGATACGCAGTATTTT.

Turning to this clonotype: Sequence at one end of the junction differs from germline and may be a read error. V gene TRBV14 combines with J gene TRBJ2-7, with D perhaps TRBD1 or TRBD2 (5 bases each). Per germline, CDR1 SGHDN and CDR2 FVKESK. The length of the CDR3 is 15 residues. The CDR3 reads CASSPIRGVSHEQYF. In nucleotides, the CDR3 is TGTGCCAGCAGCCCTATAAGGGGAGTCTCCCACGAGCAGTACTTC.

This clonotype was detected ten times or more. The rearrangement joins TRBV12-3 or TRBV12-4 to TRBJ2-2; D perhaps matches TRBD2 (5 bases). The CDR3 is 14 residues long. The ends were cut back, 10 bases at V and 5 bases at J, with 17 bases in the middle. As DNA, the CDR3 is TGTGCCACCTATGAGGGCTACCCTACCGGGGAGCTGTTTTTT. This gives the protein CATYEGYPTGELFF.

This clonotype appeared many times. The rearrangement joins TRBV28 to TRBJ1-5; possibly TRBD1 for D (5 bases). This CDR3 is 15 amino acids long. From germline, CDR1 is MDHEN and CDR2 SYDVKM. Trimming took off 3 bases at V and 1 base at J, with 10 bases between the two ends. The CDR3 reads CASSFWGSSNQPQHF. In nucleotides, the CDR3 is TGTGCCAGCAGTTTCTGGGGGTCAAGCAATCAGCCCCAGCATTTT.

This clonotype has at least ten counts. The V and J genes are TRBV11-2 and TRBJ2-5; maybe TRBD2 (5 bases). Trimming left V 1 base short and J 2 bases short, with 8 bases between. The CDR3 consists of 14 residues. Germline loops: CDR1 SGHAT, CDR2 FQNNGV. The CDR3 reads CASSLVRGQETQYF. Here the CDR3 DNA reads TGTGCCAGCAGCTTAGTACGGGGTCAAGAGACCCAGTACTTC.